Sequencing of this TCR beta chain was carried out in a study of shared clonotypes between healthy human individuals (TCRdb year 2020). Regarding the study in general: The cohort included three men and a couple of women between 18 and 49 years of age. For each donor, three plates each were used for CD4 naive and CD4 memory, two plates were used for CD8 naive, and one plate was used for CD8 memory. Blood TCR repertoires of about 5 healthy adults were deeply sequenced to estimate repertoire size and the extent of clonotype sharing between individuals. Different laboratories and diverse techniques were used to prepare libraries and sequence TCR repertoires, to increase sequencing depth and limit assay-specific biases. Per donor, leukapheresis produced somewhere between about 0.8 and 9 billion PBMCs. Overall study results and their limits: Larger estimated clonotype richness was generally found for naive subsets than for memory subsets. Sampling was restricted to blood, and TCR repertoires in tissue are likely to differ from TCR repertoires in blood. Pairwise subsampling led to the expectation that sequencing depth would affect the degree of clonotype sharing among donors. Around 5% of naive CD4, 3.5% of naive CD8, 2.3% of memory CD4, and 0.35% to 0.5% of memory CD8 clonotypes were shared across several donors. The small number of donors limited the genetic and exposure-history diversity represented. Even with the large sequencing depth, rarefaction of the sorted-subset datasets indicated that sequencing was incomplete. Compared with non-shared clonotypes, clonotypes shared by all four sorted-subset donors had higher generation probabilities.

The junction shows trimming of 6 bases on V and 6 bases on J, and the gene matches do not reach 6 bases of it. The CDR3, cysteine through phenylalanine, is 15 amino acids long. Only the CDR3 region is kept as DNA, spanning 45 bases read in frame from base 1. CDR1 and CDR2 are drawn from the germline V gene: MNHEY, SVGAGI. Using the deep immunoSEQ assay, multiplex PCR amplified TCR CDR3 regions from genomic DNA. For each cell subset, the extracted genomic DNA was distributed evenly across all wells of several immunoSEQ 96-well plates, and each plate served as one replicate. Each replicate PCR for sorted subsets received approximately 220 ng genomic DNA, equal to some 32,000 T cell genomes. Purified libraries were quantified with a Qubit 3.0 fluorometer, sized on a Bioanalyzer 2100, and re-quantified with the KAPA Library Quantification kit. Each immunoSEQ 96-well plate was sequenced on its own single-read 150-cycle Illumina NextSeq 550 flow cell. Turning to the authors' computational methods: The immunoSEQ output contained only junctional sequences without quality scores, so filtering could not match that applied to full-length reads. Sequences were annotated with PyIR, a Python wrapper for IgBLAST v1.9, and V/J genes and CDR3 were assigned using IMGT germline references. Reads were filtered out if the reads had weak V/J assignments (E-value above 1e-6), no CDR3, stop codons, out-of-frame junctions, or ambiguous translated residues. V3J clonotypes were defined by identical inferred V gene, J gene, and CDR3 amino acid sequence. Percentage overlap between repertoires was computed as shared unique clonotypes divided by the size of the smaller repertoire. Repertoire richness was assessed with RTK rarefaction, the Chao1 estimator, and Recon v2.1 estimates of unobserved clonotypes. Generation probabilities for all TCRbeta clonotypes obtained by the gDNA method from a handful of donors were computed using OLGA. Entries here come from immuneACCESS through TCRdb and include only in-frame sequences with V and J called. Some clones fail to appear in such tables; in the studies checked, an unresolved V gene covers under half of the shortfall, and the cause of the remainder is unknown. D and trimming were read from the DNA, whereas the V and J calls and clone size are those reported in that table. The sample records around 2,000,000 clones, about 93% of which are singletons. The biggest ten clones account for roughly 1.8% of the sample.

CD8 naive samples were CD45RO-negative cells positively selected for CCR7, giving a CD45RA+CCR7+ population that excluded TemRA cells. The donors were healthy, HIV-negative adults with no recently reported acute infections or vaccinations. Every donor was a Caucasian adult residing in Nashville, Tennessee, USA. After blood collection by leukapheresis, PBMCs were isolated using Ficoll-Histopaque density gradient centrifugation and then cryopreserved in the vapor phase of liquid nitrogen. Purity and quantity of every magnetically sorted T cell population were checked by analytical flow cytometry. From each sorted fraction, genomic DNA was isolated and quantified by UV absorbance on a Nanodrop 2000c. This clone has just a few counts. The specificity of this receptor is unknown. Per-base quality was not reported, and no clone a single base away is much larger than it.

The rearranged chain carries TRBV6-5 and TRBJ2-1; 12 bases in the junction line up with TRBD2. This TCR derives from a young man in good health. Some clones in this sample may be carry-over from other donors' samples. The sample consisted of naive CD8+ T cells from PBMCs. What this sample's cell subset or site label stands for: CD45RA+CCR7+. The CDR3 region reads CASSETSGRRNEQFF. The base sequence is TGTGCCAGCAGCGAGACTAGCGGGAGACGCAATGAGCAGTTCTTC.